This T cell receptor beta chain comes out of a study of esophageal squamous cell carcinoma under preoperative chemotherapy listed by TCRdb under 2018. Some background on the complete study: TCR repertoires were profiled in both peripheral blood T cells and tumor-infiltrating lymphocytes. The effects of paclitaxel-nedaplatin chemotherapy on T-cell receptor repertoires in patients with esophageal squamous cell carcinoma were assessed. Repertoires from samples obtained before paclitaxel-nedaplatin therapy were compared with repertoires from samples obtained after paclitaxel-nedaplatin therapy. Roughly 5 patients with primary esophageal squamous cell carcinoma were included in the cohort. Broader findings and caveats from the paper: Paclitaxel-nedaplatin therapy caused immediate and substantial changes in clonotype frequency, and abundant clones were more likely to contract than to amplify. Post-treatment tumor-infiltrating lymphocytes appeared to be derived in part from peripheral T cells migrating into the tumor, rather than solely from local clonal changes. Only five patients with esophageal squamous cell carcinoma were analyzed, making for a small cohort. A significant increase in TCR diversity was observed in peripheral T cells after chemotherapy, whereas no such increase was observed in tumor-infiltrating lymphocytes.

The germline V gene yields SGHTA for CDR1 and FQGNSA for CDR2. The CDR3 goes from the cysteine to the phenylalanine over 16 residues. The DNA shown is the 48-base CDR3, in frame from base 1. Library construction relied on PCR. The run used a HiSeq X Ten. High-throughput sequencing was used to characterize TCR repertoires. Using fastp trimming at Q25 and MiXCR clonotype assembly, TCRdb reanalyzed the public sequencing data and kept in-frame beta chains. For every CDR3 protein sequence, its rows merge into one entry that carries the most common genes and DNA. The sample table shows around 29,000 distinct CDR3 sequences, and around 50% are seen once. The ten largest make up 9.5% to 15% of the sample. In its sample, this clonotype was seen a few times. What antigen it recognizes has not been identified. One junction end does not reproduce the germline sequence, and a read error may be involved. The sample's time point, from its label and the paper: before preoperative PTX-NDP chemotherapy. Paclitaxel-nedaplatin was administered to patients as preoperative chemotherapy before surgery.

The TCR comes from a human donor with esophageal squamous cell carcinoma. The donor label of this sample is uncertain. The rearrangement combines TRBV7-2 with TRBJ2-4; the D element might be TRBD1 or TRBD2, as each aligns at 6 bases. This material was obtained from a patient given preoperative chemotherapy. The CDR3 sequence is CASSPQGLRAKNTQYF. The nucleotide sequence is TGTGCCAGCAGCCCACAGGGACTGAGAGCCAAAAACACGCAGTACTTT.